A selection of T cell receptor beta chains follows, all from one sample in a study of CD8 T cells in ankylosing spondylitis. TCRdb analysed the 5' RACE reads with MiXCR anew, one entry per CDR3 protein. The table includes under 550,000 distinct CDR3 sequences, about 24% detected once. The sample comprised blood, either unsorted or a sorted T cell fraction (not recorded which). All receptors come from a male donor with ankylosing spondylitis. Both conserved end residues are part of each CDR3. Each record gives: D gene, V gene, CDR3 length, clone size, J gene, CDR3 protein, CDR3 DNA. The D gene is left open where the match is weak. A clone size is listed for some rows: how often the clone was seen (once, few, many), or a class if it is expanded.

d_gene: .
v_gene: TRBV5-6
len: 16
abundance: .
j_gene: TRBJ2-7
CDR3aa: CASSLWAGQKAYEQYF
CDR3nt: TGTGCCAGCAGCTTGTGGGCGGGACAAAAGGCCTACGAGCAGTACTTC

d_gene: .
v_gene: TRBV3-1
len: 14
abundance: .
j_gene: TRBJ2-1
CDR3aa: CASSKKPWPGEQFF
CDR3nt: TGTGCCAGCAGCAAAAAACCCTGGCCCGGTGAGCAGTTCTTC

d_gene: .
v_gene: TRBV20-1
len: 13
abundance: .
j_gene: TRBJ2-3
CDR3aa: CSARDHITDTQYF
CDR3nt: TGCAGTGCTCGGGATCACATCACAGATACGCAGTATTTT

d_gene: TRBD2
v_gene: TRBV20-1
len: 12
abundance: .
j_gene: TRBJ2-5
CDR3aa: CSAGGVQETQYF
CDR3nt: TGCAGTGCTGGGGGGGTACAAGAGACCCAGTACTTC

d_gene: .
v_gene: TRBV20-1
len: 14
abundance: few
j_gene: TRBJ1-5
CDR3aa: CSATRTASNQPQHF
CDR3nt: TGCAGTGCCACTAGGACGGCCAGCAATCAGCCCCAGCATTTT

d_gene: .
v_gene: TRBV20-1
len: 14
abundance: .
j_gene: TRBJ2-7
CDR3aa: CSARDRRGNYEQYF
CDR3nt: TGCAGTGCTAGAGATAGGAGGGGAAACTACGAGCAGTACTTC

d_gene: TRBD2
v_gene: TRBV4-2
len: 15
abundance: few
j_gene: TRBJ2-1
CDR3aa: CASSQSSGGYNEQFF
CDR3nt: TGTGCCAGCAGCCAATCTAGCGGGGGGTACAATGAGCAGTTCTTC

d_gene: .
v_gene: TRBV18
len: 12
abundance: .
j_gene: TRBJ2-1
CDR3aa: CASSTRNNEQFF
CDR3nt: TGTGCCAGTTCGACTAGAAACAATGAGCAGTTCTTC

d_gene: TRBD2
v_gene: TRBV24-1
len: 19
abundance: few
j_gene: TRBJ2-1
CDR3aa: CATSASGLAGGPTYNEQFF
CDR3nt: TGTGCCACCAGCGCGAGCGGACTAGCGGGAGGGCCCACCTACAATGAGCAGTTCTTC

d_gene: .
v_gene: TRBV7-2
len: 15
abundance: many
j_gene: TRBJ1-1
CDR3aa: CASSLVGRRDTEAFF
CDR3nt: TGTGCCAGCAGCCTTGTTGGGCGGCGGGACACTGAAGCTTTCTTT

d_gene: .
v_gene: TRBV7-2
len: 17
abundance: few
j_gene: TRBJ2-1
CDR3aa: CASSLRFWGSPYNEQFF
CDR3nt: TGTGCCAGCAGCTTACGGTTTTGGGGGTCCCCCTACAATGAGCAGTTCTTC

d_gene: TRBD1
v_gene: TRBV7-9
len: 15
abundance: few
j_gene: TRBJ1-5
CDR3aa: CASSLGRGGFQPQHF
CDR3nt: TGTGCCAGCAGCTTAGGGAGAGGGGGCTTTCAGCCCCAGCATTTT

d_gene: TRBD1
v_gene: TRBV7-2
len: 16
abundance: .
j_gene: TRBJ1-2
CDR3aa: CASSRPTGRSTSGYTF
CDR3nt: TGTGCCAGCAGCCGGCCGACAGGGAGGTCTACCTCAGGCTACACCTTC

d_gene: TRBD1
v_gene: TRBV29-1
len: 13
abundance: few
j_gene: TRBJ2-1
CDR3aa: CSGDRSSYNEQFF
CDR3nt: TGCAGCGGGGACAGGTCGTCCTACAATGAGCAGTTCTTC

d_gene: .
v_gene: TRBV7-2
len: 13
abundance: many
j_gene: TRBJ2-2
CDR3aa: CATARGNTGELFF
CDR3nt: TGTGCCACCGCGCGGGGGAACACCGGGGAGCTGTTTTTT

d_gene: .
v_gene: TRBV15
len: 16
abundance: few
j_gene: TRBJ1-2
CDR3aa: CATSRDLQQITYGYTF
CDR3nt: TGTGCCACCAGCAGAGATCTTCAACAGATTACCTATGGCTACACCTTC

d_gene: .
v_gene: TRBV2
len: 13
abundance: .
j_gene: TRBJ1-2
CDR3aa: CASSEQRFYGYTF
CDR3nt: TGTGCCAGCAGTGAACAGCGTTTCTATGGCTACACCTTC

d_gene: TRBD2
v_gene: TRBV20-1
len: 12
abundance: few
j_gene: TRBJ2-1
CDR3aa: CSALRGSNEQFF
CDR3nt: TGCAGTGCTTTGCGCGGGAGCAATGAGCAGTTCTTC

d_gene: TRBD2
v_gene: TRBV12-3/TRBV12-4
len: 14
abundance: few
j_gene: TRBJ2-1
CDR3aa: CASTIAGAYNEQFF
CDR3nt: TGTGCCAGCACAATAGCGGGAGCCTACAATGAGCAGTTCTTC

d_gene: .
v_gene: TRBV7-9
len: 14
abundance: .
j_gene: TRBJ1-5
CDR3aa: CASSLAQLGQPQHF
CDR3nt: TGTGCCAGCAGCTTAGCGCAACTGGGTCAGCCCCAGCATTTT